The entry below gives a single T cell receptor (beta chain) sequence along with its context. This receptor's antigen is unknown. Base qualities are missing; no much larger clone stands one base away. The data were taken from a study of cytomegalovirus exposure and HLA in healthy donors (dated by TCRdb to the late 2010s). For the wider study: In an earlier analysis of roughly 590 of the donors, 276 Gb of sequence data and approximately 100 million unique TCR beta sequences from 150 million to 200 million T cells were reported. An early release that covered some 640 HLA-typed donors contained approximately 300 gigabases of sequencing data and 80 million or so unique TCR sequences. Among the roughly 410 genotyped donors, under 90% belonged to the genetic ancestry cluster associated with self-reported Caucasian donors. The study was designed to test whether signatures of past pathogen exposure could be identified by cataloging public T cell receptors. The T cell repertoires of several hundred subjects were profiled by immunosequencing and related to cytomegalovirus serostatus. In addition to the first cohort of 500 to 850 subjects, a separate validation cohort of 120 different subjects was used. To predict cytomegalovirus infection status, the study brought together high-throughput TCR immunosequencing, statistical association of individual TCRs with disease status, and machine learning. A later analysis re-examined previously published TCR beta repertoires from roughly 650 donors and added high-resolution HLA genotyping to investigate patterns of TCR occurrence. The later analysis used no new phenotypic data to find candidate immune exposures, relying instead on TCR beta sequences and their occurrence across donors. An earlier analysis of roughly 600 of the donors used high-throughput TCR beta sequencing to judge whether each TCR beta V gene segment behaved as functional or pseudogenic. Donor age, sex, ethnicity and CMV serostatus were compiled alongside the repertoire data. A later genetic analysis used genome-wide SNP genotypes for about 65% of the 666 donors, treating that subset as a discovery cohort. Every repertoire in the discovery cohort had been generated on one and the same sequencing platform. HLA typing included class I and class II loci at four-digit resolution. Typing coverage differed by locus: A, B, C, DRB1 and DQB1 were typed in about 620-630 donors, DQA1 in roughly 500, DPA1 in 600 to 610, and DPB1 in approximately 450. Several DR-DQ haplotypes were treated as single units for association and clustering because of strong linkage in the cohort. Among 350 to 400 genotyped donors of the cohort, an average of approximately 230,000 unique TCR beta nucleotide sequences were sequenced per donor, roughly 18% of them non-productive. Broad study findings and their caveats: A later analysis associated 15,000 to 20,000 TCR beta sequences with specific HLA alleles at a false discovery rate of 0.05. Assigning TCR associations to individual alleles was difficult when HLA alleles, especially DR and DQ, strongly co-occurred. For the cohort, immune exposure information was limited to CMV serostatus. Compared with the approximately 670-donor mean, donors in an Asian-associated ancestry cluster had fewer N-insertions in productive TCRs, according to a later genetic analysis. The classifier was reported to diagnose cytomegalovirus status with high specificity and sensitivity in both the original and validation cohorts. Presence/absence analyses assumed roughly uniform sequencing depth across donors, an assumption that may not hold. This cohort had only TCR beta chains sequenced, and the lack of alpha or paired-chain data limited which features could be detected. In a later analysis, several top co-occurrence clusters were reported to appear linked to parvovirus B19, influenza, CMV and Epstein-Barr virus. A few of the identified cytomegalovirus-associated TCR beta chains were confirmed in vitro to be specific for cytomegalovirus antigens. According to a later analysis, TCR association rates differed among HLA loci, with DRB1 alleles showing the most associated TCRs and HLA-C alleles showing the fewest. In the study, 150 to 200 TCR beta chains were listed as associated with cytomegalovirus. Compared with equally common non-associated chains, HLA-associated TCR beta chains in a later analysis were more clonally expanded and had lower generation probabilities. A later analysis found that most CMV-associated TCR beta chains appeared HLA-restricted, with HLA associations seemingly driven largely by CMV exposure. Some IMGT-functional V segments, including TRBV6-2 and TRBV6-3, could not be distinguished by the 87-base-pair reads and were therefore excluded. Correlated functional status among segregating V segments might reflect linkage disequilibrium, but an unknown experimental factor could not be ruled out. Because counts were too low, 15 or so rarely observed V segments, including chromosome 9 orphons, were excluded from the earlier analysis of around 590 of the donors. A cluster of highly shared sequence variants was judged likely to be a technical artifact of the sequencing pipeline. A further reported finding was that TCR beta sequences accurately predicted the HLA-A and HLA-B alleles for most subjects in the first cohort. Broadly in line with IMGT annotations, most TCR beta V segments showed up in productive rearrangements about 87% or about 30% of the time in an earlier analysis of 450 to 600 of the donors. Across donors, most TCR sequences were observed very rarely, whereas some public TCRs were present in many individuals. A later genetic analysis associated a missense DCLRE1C variant with V-gene and J-gene trimming of TCR beta chains, and an independent cohort replicated the association. HLA typing was unavailable for some donors at each locus, so association tests used only the typed subset. It was suggested by the authors that the approach could potentially be generalized to other disease states and immunological phenotypes.

The cohort consisted of 650 to 850 healthy bone marrow donors. At the time of sampling, every cohort member was nominally healthy, though immune exposures that went unrecorded were likely present. The donor tested CMV seronegative and was one of the 352 seronegative cohort members. A peripheral blood sample was collected from each donor, and TCR beta sequencing was performed on peripheral blood mononuclear cells. The Qiagen DNeasy Blood Extraction Kit was used to extract genomic DNA from the blood cell samples. At the junction V is shortened by 3 bases and J by 4 bases, with 19 bases in between. In the germline V gene (reference sequence), CDR1 corresponds to LNHDA and CDR2 to SQIVND. The CDR3 covers 16 residues, taking in both the cysteine and the phenylalanine. The DNA shown is the 48-base CDR3, in frame from base 1. Library method: the immunoSEQ multiplex PCR assay. The multiplex PCR relied on a mix of 60 forward primers for TCR Vbeta segments and 13 reverse primers for TCR Jbeta segments. The CDR3 region of rearranged TCR beta genes was amplified from genomic DNA by a multiplex PCR assay. The Illumina HiSeq System was used to sequence the amplified TCR beta libraries as 87-base-pair reads. For the original study's pipeline: A later analysis counted around 72 million unique TCR beta chains across the 500 to 850 repertoires, and 9.5 million to 11 million of these chains were shared by at least two donors. Raw reads were error-corrected and collapsed into unique sequences with a nearest-neighbor algorithm that merged closely related sequences to remove PCR and sequencing errors. CDR3 sequences were aligned to IMGT reference sequences to assign V, D and J gene segments. For a sequence to be retained, at least a six-nucleotide match to both a V gene segment and a J gene segment was required. Rearrangements were called productive when the CDR3 lacked stop codons and stayed in frame with V and J; all others were non-productive. CDR3 was defined by IMGT convention, running from the second conserved V-encoded cysteine to the conserved J-encoded phenylalanine. The earlier analysis of about 530 of the donors excluded any sequence lacking an unambiguous match to a single V gene segment. In an earlier analysis of some 590 of the donors, a V segment was called functional when productive rearrangements were above 56.7%, and segregating when the standard deviation between donors exceeded 5%. A statistical classification framework was built to diagnose cytomegalovirus status from the catalog of TCR beta chain sequences. In a later analysis, V and J genes were assigned by comparing TCR nucleotide sequences against IMGT/GENE-DB human TR gene sequences. A later analysis assigned CDR3 sequences and most-parsimonious VDJ recombination scenarios with the TCRdist pipeline. In a later analysis, each TCR beta chain was defined by its CDR3 amino acid sequence together with its V-gene family, and reads without a unique V-gene family were excluded. A later analysis removed 500 to 600 highly shared, low-generation-probability nucleotide sequences to deal with suspected cross-contamination and a sequencing artifact. For each public chain, a later analysis derived a clonal expansion index from normalized ranks of inferred template counts within each repertoire. In a later analysis, generation probabilities were computed with a VDJ recombination model fitted to out-of-frame rearrangements, and the resulting probabilities were checked against IGoR. In a later analysis, hypergeometric tests were used to score TCR-TCR, TCR-HLA and TCR-CMV co-occurrence, with a repertoire-size bias correction applied to TCR pairs. A later analysis estimated false discovery rates by permuting HLA or CMV assignments 20 times. In a later analysis, co-occurring TCRs were grouped using DBSCAN, and TCRdist sequence similarity was added for clustering within HLA-allele-positive subsets. Repertoires with fewer than 30,000 or more than 120,000 public chains were left out of co-occurrence clustering, as were a handful of repertoires with anomalous nucleotide sharing. TCRdb obtained this table from immuneACCESS and retained in-frame rearrangements with V and J assigned. These tables miss some clones; where compared with another copy, unresolved V genes account for less than half of the shortfall, and the remainder is unexplained. The V and J calls and clone size are taken from that table; D and trimming were inferred from the DNA. The sample data list about 160,000 clones, and about 80% of these were observed just once. The ten largest account for over 2% of the sample.

Sequenced: PBMCs. The receptor chain draws on TRBV19 and TRBJ2-7; tentative D gene TRBD2, with 8 bases matching. The sequence was collected from a female donor in good health and CMV-seronegative. The CDR3 has the sequence CASSIELAEGQYEQYF. The DNA reads TGTGCCAGTAGTATCGAACTAGCGGAGGGACAGTACGAGCAGTACTTC.